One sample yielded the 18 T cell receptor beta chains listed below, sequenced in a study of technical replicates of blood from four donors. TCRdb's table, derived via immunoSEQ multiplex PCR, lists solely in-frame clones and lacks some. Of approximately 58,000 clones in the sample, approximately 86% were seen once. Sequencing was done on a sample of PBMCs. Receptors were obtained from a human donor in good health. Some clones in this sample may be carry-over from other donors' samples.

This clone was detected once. The CDR3 here is CASSPGQRNQPQHF. In DNA, the CDR3 is TGTGCCAGCAGCCCTGGACAGCGCAATCAGCCCCAGCATTTT. The chain uses TRBV2 and TRBJ1-5; TRBD1 is a possible D gene (6 bases). Germline-derived CDR1 and CDR2 are SNHLY and FYNNEI. The CDR3 totals 14 residues. Trimming removed 6 bases at V and 2 bases at J, with 11 bases between.

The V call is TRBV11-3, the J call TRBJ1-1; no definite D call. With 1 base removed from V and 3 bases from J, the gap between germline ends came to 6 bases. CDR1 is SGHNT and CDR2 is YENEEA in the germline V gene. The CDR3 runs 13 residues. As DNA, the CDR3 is TGTGCCAGCAGCTTAGGGGCGTACACTGAAGCTTTCTTT. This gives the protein CASSLGAYTEAFF.

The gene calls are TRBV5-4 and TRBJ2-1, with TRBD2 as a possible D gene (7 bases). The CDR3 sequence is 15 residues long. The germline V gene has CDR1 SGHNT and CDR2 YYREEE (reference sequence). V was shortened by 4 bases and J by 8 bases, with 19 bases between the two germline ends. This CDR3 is CASSLLGGGMDEQFF. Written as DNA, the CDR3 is TGTGCCAGCAGCCTACTGGGAGGGGGGATGGATGAGCAGTTCTTC.

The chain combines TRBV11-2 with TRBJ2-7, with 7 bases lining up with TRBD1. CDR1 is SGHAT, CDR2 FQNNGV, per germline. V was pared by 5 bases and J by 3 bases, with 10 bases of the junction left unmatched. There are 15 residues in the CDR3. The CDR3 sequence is CASSLSPRGIYEQYF. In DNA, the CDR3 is TGTGCCAGCAGCCTGAGTCCCAGGGGGATCTACGAGCAGTACTTC.

Here the CDR3 DNA reads TGCGCCAGCAGCCAGGAAACGAGGCTTGAGGGTTACAATGAGCAGTTCTTC. As protein: CASSQETRLEGYNEQFF. The chain links TRBV4-3 to TRBJ2-1; TRBD2 is a possible D gene (5 bases). From germline, CDR1 is LGHNA and CDR2 YSLEER. This CDR3 has 17 residues. Trimming stripped 3 bases from V and 4 bases from J, with 19 bases between.

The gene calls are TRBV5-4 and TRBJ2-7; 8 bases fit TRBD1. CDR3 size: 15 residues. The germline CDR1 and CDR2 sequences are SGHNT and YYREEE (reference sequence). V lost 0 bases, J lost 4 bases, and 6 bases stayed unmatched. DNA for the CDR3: TGTGCCAGCAGCTTGGGACAGGGGAAAGTTTACGAGCAGTACTTC. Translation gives CASSLGQGKVYEQYF. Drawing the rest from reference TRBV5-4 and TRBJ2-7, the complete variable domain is ETGVTQSPTHLIKTRGQQVTLRCSSQSGHNTVSWYQQALGQGPQFIFQYYREEENGRGNFPPRFSGLQFPNYSSELNVNALELDDSALYLCASSLGQGKVYEQYFGPGTRLTVT.

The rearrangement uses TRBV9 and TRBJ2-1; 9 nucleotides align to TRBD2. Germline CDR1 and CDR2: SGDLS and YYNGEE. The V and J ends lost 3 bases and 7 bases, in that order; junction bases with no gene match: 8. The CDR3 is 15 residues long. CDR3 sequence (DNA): TGTGCCAGCAGCGCGACTAGCGGTATCGGTAATGAGCAGTTCTTC. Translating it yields CASSATSGIGNEQFF. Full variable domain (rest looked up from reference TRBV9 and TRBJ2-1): DSGVTQTPKHLITATGQRVTLRCSPRSGDLSVYWYQQSLDQGLQFLIQYYNGEERAKGNILERFSAQQFPDLHSELNLSSLELGDSALYFCASSATSGIGNEQFFGPGTRLTVL.

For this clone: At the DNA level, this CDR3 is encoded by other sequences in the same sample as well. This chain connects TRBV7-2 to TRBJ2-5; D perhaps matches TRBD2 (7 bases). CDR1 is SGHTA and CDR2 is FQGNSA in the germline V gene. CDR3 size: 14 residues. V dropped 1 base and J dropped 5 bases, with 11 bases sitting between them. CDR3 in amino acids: CASSLGGGVETQYF. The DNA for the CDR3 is TGTGCCAGCAGCTTAGGGGGGGGCGTGGAGACCCAGTACTTC.

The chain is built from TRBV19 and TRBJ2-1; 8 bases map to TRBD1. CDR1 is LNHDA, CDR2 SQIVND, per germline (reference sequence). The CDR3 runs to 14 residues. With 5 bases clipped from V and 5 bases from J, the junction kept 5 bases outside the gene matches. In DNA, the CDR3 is TGTGCCAGTAGTTCCACAGGGGGTAACAATGAGCAGTTCTTC. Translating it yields CASSSTGGNNEQFF.

The CDR3 sequence: CASSPEKGYTF. CDR3 sequence (DNA): TGTGCCAGCAGCCCCGAGAAAGGCTACACCTTC. The chain combines TRBV9 with TRBJ1-2; D remains unclear. Germline V gene lookup returns CDR1 SGDLS and CDR2 YYNGEE. The V and J ends lost 4 bases and 8 bases respectively, with 9 bases between them. This CDR3 has 11 amino acids. The variable domain in full, with the rest retrieved from reference TRBV9 and TRBJ1-2, is DSGVTQTPKHLITATGQRVTLRCSPRSGDLSVYWYQQSLDQGLQFLIQYYNGEERAKGNILERFSAQQFPDLHSELNLSSLELGDSALYFCASSPEKGYTFGSGTRLTVV.

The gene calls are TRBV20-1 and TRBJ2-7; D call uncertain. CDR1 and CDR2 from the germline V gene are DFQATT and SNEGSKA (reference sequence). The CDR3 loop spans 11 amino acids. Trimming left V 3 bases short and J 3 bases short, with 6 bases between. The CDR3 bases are TGCAGTGCTAGCCCGGGCTACGAGCAGTACTTC. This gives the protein CSASPGYEQYF.

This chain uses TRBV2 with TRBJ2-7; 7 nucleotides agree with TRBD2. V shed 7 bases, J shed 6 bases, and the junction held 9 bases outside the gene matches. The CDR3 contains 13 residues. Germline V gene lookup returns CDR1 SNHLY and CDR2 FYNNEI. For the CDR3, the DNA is TGTGCCAGCAACCCACTGGGGGGGACCGAGCAGTACTTC. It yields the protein CASNPLGGTEQYF.

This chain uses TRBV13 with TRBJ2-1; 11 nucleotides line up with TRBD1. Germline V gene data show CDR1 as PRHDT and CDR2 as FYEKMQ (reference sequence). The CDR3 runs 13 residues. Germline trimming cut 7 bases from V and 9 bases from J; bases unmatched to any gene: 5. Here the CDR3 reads CASTRTGGGEQFF. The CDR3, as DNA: TGTGCCAGCACCAGGACAGGGGGCGGTGAGCAGTTCTTC.

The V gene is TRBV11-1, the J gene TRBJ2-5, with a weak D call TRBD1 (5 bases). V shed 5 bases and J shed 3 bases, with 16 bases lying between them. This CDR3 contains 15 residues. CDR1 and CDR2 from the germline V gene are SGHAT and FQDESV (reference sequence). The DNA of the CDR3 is TGTGCCAGCAGCCTAACGAAGGGGTGGAAAGAGACCCAGTACTTC. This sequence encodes CASSLTKGWKETQYF.

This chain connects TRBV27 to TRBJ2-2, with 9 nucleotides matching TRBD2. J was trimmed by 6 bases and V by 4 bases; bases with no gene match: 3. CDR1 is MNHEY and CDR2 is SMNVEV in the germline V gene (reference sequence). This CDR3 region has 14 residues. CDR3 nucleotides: TGTGCCAGCAGTTGGGCGGGAGGGGCCGGGGAGCTGTTTTTT. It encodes CASSWAGGAGELFF.

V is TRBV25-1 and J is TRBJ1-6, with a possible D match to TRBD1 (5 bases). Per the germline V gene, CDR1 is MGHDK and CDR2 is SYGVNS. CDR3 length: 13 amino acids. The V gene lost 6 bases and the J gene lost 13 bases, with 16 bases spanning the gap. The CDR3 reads CASRPLEGAPLHF. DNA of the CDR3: TGTGCCAGCAGACCCTTGGAAGGGGCGCCCCTCCACTTT.

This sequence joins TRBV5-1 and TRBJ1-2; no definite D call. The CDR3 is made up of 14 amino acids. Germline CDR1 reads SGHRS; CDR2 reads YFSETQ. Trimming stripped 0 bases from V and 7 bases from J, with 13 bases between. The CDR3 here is CASSLGSVYGGYTF. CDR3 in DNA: TGCGCCAGCAGCTTGGGTTCTGTGTACGGTGGCTACACCTTC.

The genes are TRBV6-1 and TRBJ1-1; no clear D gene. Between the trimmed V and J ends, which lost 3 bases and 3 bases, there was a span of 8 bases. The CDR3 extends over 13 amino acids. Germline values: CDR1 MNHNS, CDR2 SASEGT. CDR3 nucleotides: TGTGCCAGCAGTGAGATACGGGACACTGAAGCTTTCTTT. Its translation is CASSEIRDTEAFF.